The 14 T cell receptor beta chains in this list originate from one sample, sequenced in a study of T cell changes during pregnancy in multiple sclerosis. Only in-frame clones appear in the TCRdb table, and some are missing; sequencing was by immunoSEQ multiplex PCR. The sample contains approximately 59,000 clones, about 94% of which appear only once. This sample comprised CD4+ T cells from peripheral blood mononuclear cells, obtained before pregnancy. These TCRs come from a female donor with multiple sclerosis, enrolled in a pregnancy study.

The chain has TRBV28 and TRBJ1-2; TRBD1 matches 8 bases. Trimming removed 7 bases from V and 4 bases from J; junction bases left unmatched: 5. The germline gives CDR1 MDHEN, CDR2 SYDVKM. CDR3 length: 13 amino acids. CDR3 in amino acids: CASTPGQVYGYTF. The CDR3 bases are TGTGCCAGCACTCCGGGACAGGTCTATGGCTACACCTTC.

The rearrangement links TRBV7-2 to TRBJ1-2; D not certain. The V and J ends lost 1 base and 4 bases respectively, with 16 bases between them. This CDR3 contains 16 residues. CDR1 is SGHTA and CDR2 is FQGNSA in the germline V gene. CDR3 residues: CASSLVHGGSIYGYTF. As DNA, the CDR3 is TGTGCCAGCAGCTTAGTTCATGGCGGCAGCATCTATGGCTACACCTTC.

This chain links TRBV9 with TRBJ1-4; no clear D gene. This CDR3 is built from 15 residues. Trimming took 3 bases from V and 4 from J, leaving 13 bases between them. Germline V gene sequence: CDR1 SGDLS, CDR2 YYNGEE. CDR3 DNA: TGTGCCAGCAGCGAGGGAGTAGGGAATAATGAAAAACTGTTTTTT. Translation: CASSEGVGNNEKLFF.

The chain uses TRBV11-2 and TRBJ1-2; D possibly corresponds to TRBD1 (6 bases). The CDR3 is 15 amino acids. V gave up 5 bases and J gave up 4 bases, with 17 bases separating them. CDR1 SGHAT and CDR2 FQNNGV come from the germline V gene. CDR3: CASSPHSGGSYGYTF. Here the CDR3 DNA reads TGTGCCAGCAGCCCCCACTCGGGGGGCAGCTATGGCTACACCTTC. Supplemented by reference TRBV11-2 and TRBJ1-2, the full variable domain reads EAGVAQSPRYKIIEKRQSVAFWCNPISGHATLYWYQQILGQGPKLLIQFQNNGVVDDSQLPKDRFSAERLKGVDSTLKIQPAKLEDSAVYLCASSPHSGGSYGYTFGSGTRLTVV.

V and J are TRBV19 and TRBJ2-3; 13 bases fit TRBD2. Germline V CDR1 and CDR2: LNHDA, SQIVND (reference sequence). The CDR3 totals 16 residues. V was pared by 5 bases and J by 4 bases, with 6 bases of the junction left unmatched. The CDR3 is CASSEKTSGRADTQYF. The CDR3 coding sequence is TGTGCCAGTAGTGAAAAAACTAGCGGGAGGGCAGATACGCAGTATTTT.

This chain links TRBV18 with TRBJ2-5; tentatively, D is TRBD1 (6 bases). Trimming pared 1 base from V and 11 bases from J, leaving 14 bases between. CDR3 length: 13 amino acids. The germline gives CDR1 KGHSH, CDR2 LQKENI. CDR3 in amino acids: CASSPQTGREQYF. In DNA form, the CDR3 reads TGTGCCAGCTCACCACAAACAGGGAGAGAGCAGTACTTC.

This chain links TRBV7-3 with TRBJ2-2; 8 nucleotides align to TRBD1. Losses at the gene ends were 4 bases for V and 1 base for J; bases not matched to a gene: 5. The CDR3 runs 16 residues. CDR1 is SGHTA, CDR2 FQGTGA, per germline. DNA of the CDR3: TGTGCCAGCAGCTCAATACAGGGGGGGAACACCGGGGAGCTGTTTTTT. It translates to CASSSIQGGNTGELFF.

The gene calls are TRBV30 and TRBJ2-1, with 7 bases aligning to TRBD2. This CDR3 spans 10 amino acids. Germline CDR1 and CDR2: GTSNPN and SVGIG (reference sequence). V lost 5 bases, J lost 15 bases, and 7 bases stayed unmatched. The CDR3 nucleotides are TGTGCCTGGTTAGGACTAGGGTGGTTCTTC. This sequence encodes CAWLGLGWFF.

CDR3 region: CASSRRAGGPDEQYF. In DNA, the CDR3 is TGTGCCAGCAGCCGCCGGGCGGGAGGGCCTGACGAGCAGTACTTC. The chain has TRBV7-2 and TRBJ2-7; TRBD2 matches at 9 bases. Germline V lookup: CDR1 SGHTA, CDR2 FQGNSA. This CDR3 is 15 amino acids long. The V segment lost 5 bases and the J segment 5 bases; nucleotides outside the gene matches: 10.

The chain combines TRBV7-8 with TRBJ2-2; TRBD2 matches at 9 bases. The V gene end was trimmed by 0 bases and the J gene end by 4 bases; junction bases not matched to a gene: 0. This CDR3 contains 15 residues. Germline V CDR1 and CDR2: SGHVS, FQNEAQ. The chain's CDR3 is CASSLALAGTGELFF. CDR3 DNA: TGTGCCAGCAGCTTAGCACTAGCGGGCACCGGGGAGCTGTTTTTT.

The V gene is TRBV5-6, the J gene TRBJ1-4, with 8 positions matching TRBD1. V was pared by 4 bases and J by 3 bases, with 5 bases of the junction left unmatched. The length of the CDR3 is 15 residues. Germline V CDR1 and CDR2: SGHDT, YYEEEE. The CDR3: CASSDLGQANEKLFF. Here the CDR3 DNA reads TGTGCCAGCAGCGATCTGGGACAGGCTAATGAAAAACTGTTTTTT.

Regarding this clone: Other DNA sequences in this sample translate to the same CDR3. CDR3 protein: CASSQVTGGSQETQYF. The CDR3 DNA follows: TGTGCCAGCAGCCAAGTAACGGGAGGAAGTCAAGAGACCCAGTACTTC. This chain joins TRBV14 and TRBJ2-5; 7 bases align to TRBD2. The CDR3 extends over 16 amino acids. The germline V gene has CDR1 SGHDN and CDR2 FVKESK. V dropped 1 base and J dropped 2; count of bases not matched to a gene: 7.

This clone appeared a few times. The rearrangement joins TRBV30 to TRBJ1-1; 7 nucleotides match TRBD1. Germline V CDR1 and CDR2: GTSNPN, SVGIG (reference sequence). The CDR3 is 12 amino acids. J was trimmed by 2 bases and V by 7 bases; bases with no gene match: 4. The CDR3 region has the DNA TGTGCCTTTGGACAGGTTAACACTGAAGCTTTCTTT. This translates into CAFGQVNTEAFF.

Remarks on this clone: One end of the junction is discordant with germline, which a read error may explain. The chain uses TRBV7-7 and TRBJ2-1; D remains unclear. Germline loops: CDR1 SSHAT, CDR2 FNYEAQ (reference sequence). The CDR3 totals 15 residues. Written as DNA, the CDR3 is TGTGCTAGCAGCTTAGCTAAGAGCTCCTACAATGAGCAGTTCTTC. This sequence encodes CASSLAKSSYNEQFF.